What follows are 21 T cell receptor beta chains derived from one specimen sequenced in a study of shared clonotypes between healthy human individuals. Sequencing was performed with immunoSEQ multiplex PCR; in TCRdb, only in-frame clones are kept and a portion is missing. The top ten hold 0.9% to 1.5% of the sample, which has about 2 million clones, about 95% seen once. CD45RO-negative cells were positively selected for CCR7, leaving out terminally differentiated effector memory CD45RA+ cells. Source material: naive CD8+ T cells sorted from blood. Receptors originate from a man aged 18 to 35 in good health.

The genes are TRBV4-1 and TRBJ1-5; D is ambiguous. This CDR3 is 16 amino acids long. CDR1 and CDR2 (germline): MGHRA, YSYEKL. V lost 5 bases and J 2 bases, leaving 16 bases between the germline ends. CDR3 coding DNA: TGCGCCAGCAGCTTCAAGGAGTCGATCGGCAATCAGCCCCAGCATTTT. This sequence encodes CASSFKESIGNQPQHF.

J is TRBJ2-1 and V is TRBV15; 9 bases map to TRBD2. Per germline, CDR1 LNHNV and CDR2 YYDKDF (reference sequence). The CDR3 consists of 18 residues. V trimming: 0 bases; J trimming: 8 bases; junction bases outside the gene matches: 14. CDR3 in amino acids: CATSREPPRGRGLDEQFF. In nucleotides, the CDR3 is TGTGCCACCAGCAGAGAGCCTCCCCGCGGGAGGGGGTTGGATGAGCAGTTCTTC. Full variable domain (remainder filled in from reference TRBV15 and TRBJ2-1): DAMVIQNPRYQVTQFGKPVTLSCSQTLNHNVMYWYQQKSSQAPKLLFHYYDKDFNNEADTPDNFQSRRPNTSFCFLDIRSPGLGDTAMYLCATSREPPRGRGLDEQFFGPGTRLTVL.

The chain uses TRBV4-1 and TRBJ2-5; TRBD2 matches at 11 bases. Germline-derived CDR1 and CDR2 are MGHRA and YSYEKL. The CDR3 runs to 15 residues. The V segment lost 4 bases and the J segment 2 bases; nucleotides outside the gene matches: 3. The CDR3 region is CASSLGLAVQETQYF. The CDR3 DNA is TGCGCCAGCAGCCTGGGACTAGCGGTTCAAGAGACCCAGTACTTC.

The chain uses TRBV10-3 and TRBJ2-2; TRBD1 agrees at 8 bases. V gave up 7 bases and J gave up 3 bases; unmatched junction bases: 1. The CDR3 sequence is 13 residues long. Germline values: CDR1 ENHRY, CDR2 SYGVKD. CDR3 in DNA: TGTGCCATCATGGGACAGGACACCGGGGAGCTGTTTTTT. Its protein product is CAIMGQDTGELFF.

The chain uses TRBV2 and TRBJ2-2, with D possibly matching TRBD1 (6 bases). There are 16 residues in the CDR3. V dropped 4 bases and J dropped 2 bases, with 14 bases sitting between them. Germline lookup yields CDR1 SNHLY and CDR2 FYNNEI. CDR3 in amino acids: CASSGVTGSNTGELFF. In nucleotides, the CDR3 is TGTGCCAGCAGTGGGGTAACAGGGAGCAACACCGGGGAGCTGTTTTTT.

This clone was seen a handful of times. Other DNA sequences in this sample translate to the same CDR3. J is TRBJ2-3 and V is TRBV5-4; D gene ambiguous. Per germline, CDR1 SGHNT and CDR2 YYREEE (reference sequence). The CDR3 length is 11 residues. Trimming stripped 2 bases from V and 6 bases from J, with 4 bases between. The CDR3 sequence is CASSFGDTQYF. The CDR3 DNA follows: TGTGCCAGCAGCTTCGGGGATACGCAGTATTTT.

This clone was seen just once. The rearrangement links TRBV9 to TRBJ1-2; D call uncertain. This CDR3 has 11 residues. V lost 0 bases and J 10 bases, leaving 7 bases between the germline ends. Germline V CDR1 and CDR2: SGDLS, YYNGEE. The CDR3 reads CASSVGGFYTF. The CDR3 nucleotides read TGTGCCAGCAGCGTAGGCGGATTCTACACCTTC. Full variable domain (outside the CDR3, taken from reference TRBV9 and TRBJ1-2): DSGVTQTPKHLITATGQRVTLRCSPRSGDLSVYWYQQSLDQGLQFLIQYYNGEERAKGNILERFSAQQFPDLHSELNLSSLELGDSALYFCASSVGGFYTFGSGTRLTVV.

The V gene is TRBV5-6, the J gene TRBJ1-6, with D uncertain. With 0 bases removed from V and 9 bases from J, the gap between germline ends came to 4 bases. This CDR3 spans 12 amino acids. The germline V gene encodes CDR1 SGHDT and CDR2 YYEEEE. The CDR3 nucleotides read TGTGCCAGCAGCTTGGGGGCTTCACCCCTCCACTTT. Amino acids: CASSLGASPLHF. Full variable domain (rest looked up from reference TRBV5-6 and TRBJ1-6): DAGVTQSPTHLIKTRGQQVTLRCSPKSGHDTVSWYQQALGQGPQFIFQYYEEEERQRGNFPDRFSGHQFPNYSSELNVNALLLGDSALYLCASSLGASPLHFGNGTRLTVT.

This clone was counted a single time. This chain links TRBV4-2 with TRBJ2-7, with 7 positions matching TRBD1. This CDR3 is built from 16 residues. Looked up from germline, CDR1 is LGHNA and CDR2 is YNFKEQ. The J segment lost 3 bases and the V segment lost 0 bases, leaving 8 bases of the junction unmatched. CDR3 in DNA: TGTGCCAGCAGCCAAGAGTACTGGACAGGAGACTACGAGCAGTACTTC. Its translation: CASSQEYWTGDYEQYF.

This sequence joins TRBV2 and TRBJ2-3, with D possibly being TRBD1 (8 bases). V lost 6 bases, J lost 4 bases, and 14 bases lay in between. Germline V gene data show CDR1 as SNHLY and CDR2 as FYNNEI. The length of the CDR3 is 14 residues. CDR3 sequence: CASSDTGGADTQYF. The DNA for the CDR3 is TGTGCCAGCAGCGACACAGGGGGGGCAGATACGCAGTATTTT.

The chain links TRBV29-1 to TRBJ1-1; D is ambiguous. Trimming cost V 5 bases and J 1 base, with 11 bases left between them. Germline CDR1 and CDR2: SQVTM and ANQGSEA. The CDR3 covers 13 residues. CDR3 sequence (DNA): TGCAGCGTTTTCCCGGGCCCGAACACTGAAGCTTTCTTT. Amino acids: CSVFPGPNTEAFF.

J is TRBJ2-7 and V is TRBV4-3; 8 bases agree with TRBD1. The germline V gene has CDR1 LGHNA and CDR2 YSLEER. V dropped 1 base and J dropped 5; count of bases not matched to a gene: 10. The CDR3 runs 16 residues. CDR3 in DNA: TGCGCCAGCAGCCAAGGAGTACGCGACAGGGGCGACGAGCAGTACTTC. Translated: CASSQGVRDRGDEQYF.

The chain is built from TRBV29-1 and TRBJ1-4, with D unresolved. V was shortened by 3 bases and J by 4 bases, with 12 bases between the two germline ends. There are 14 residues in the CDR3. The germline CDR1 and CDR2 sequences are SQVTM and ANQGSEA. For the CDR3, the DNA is TGCAGCGTTGACTACCCTCTTTATAATGAAAAACTGTTTTTT. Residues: CSVDYPLYNEKLFF.

CDR3 bases: TGTGCCAGCAGCCCCGGGACAGGGTTCTCCTACGAGCAGTACTTC. The encoded protein is CASSPGTGFSYEQYF. J is TRBJ2-7 and V is TRBV5-4; 9 bases fit TRBD1. Germline CDR1 reads SGHNT; CDR2 reads YYREEE (reference sequence). CDR3 length: 15 residues. Trimming took 4 bases from V and 0 from J; bases not matched to a gene: 5.

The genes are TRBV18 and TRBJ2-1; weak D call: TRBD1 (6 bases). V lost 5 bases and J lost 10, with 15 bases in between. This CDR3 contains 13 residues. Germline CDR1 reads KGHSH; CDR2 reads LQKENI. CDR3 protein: CASSSPQGDEQFF. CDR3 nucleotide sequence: TGTGCCAGCTCAAGCCCACAGGGTGACGAGCAGTTCTTC.

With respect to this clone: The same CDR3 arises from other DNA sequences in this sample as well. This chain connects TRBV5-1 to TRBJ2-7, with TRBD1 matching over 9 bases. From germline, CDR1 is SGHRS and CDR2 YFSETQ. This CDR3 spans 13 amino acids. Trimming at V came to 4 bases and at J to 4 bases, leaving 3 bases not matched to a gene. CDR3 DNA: TGCGCCAGCAGCCAGGGGACAGGGTACGAGCAGTACTTC. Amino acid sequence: CASSQGTGYEQYF.

The CDR3 region has the DNA TGTGCCAGCAGTTTACCGCAGGGTTTGAGCGAGCAGTACTTC. Amino acid sequence: CASSLPQGLSEQYF. J is TRBJ2-7 and V is TRBV28; TRBD1 is a possible D gene (5 bases). Deletions cut 2 bases from V and 6 bases from J, with 14 bases between. Germline V gives CDR1 MDHEN, CDR2 SYDVKM. This CDR3 contains 14 residues.

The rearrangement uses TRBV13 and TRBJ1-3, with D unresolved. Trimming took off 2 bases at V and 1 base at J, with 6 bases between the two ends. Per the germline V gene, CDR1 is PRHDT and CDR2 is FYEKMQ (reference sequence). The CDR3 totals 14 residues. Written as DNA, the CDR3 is TGTGCCAGCAGCTTATCAGGTTCTGGAAACACCATATATTTT. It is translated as CASSLSGSGNTIYF.

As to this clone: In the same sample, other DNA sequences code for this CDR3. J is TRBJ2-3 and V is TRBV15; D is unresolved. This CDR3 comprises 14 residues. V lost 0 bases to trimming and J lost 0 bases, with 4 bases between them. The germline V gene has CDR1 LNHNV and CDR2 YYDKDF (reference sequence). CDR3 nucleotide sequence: TGTGCCACCAGCAGAGATTCAAGCACAGATACGCAGTATTTT. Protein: CATSRDSSTDTQYF.

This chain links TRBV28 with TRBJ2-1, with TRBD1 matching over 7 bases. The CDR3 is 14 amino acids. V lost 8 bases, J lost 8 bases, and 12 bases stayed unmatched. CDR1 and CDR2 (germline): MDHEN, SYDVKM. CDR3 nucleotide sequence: TGTGCCAGCCACCACCAGGGGGAGTGGCATGAGCAGTTCTTC. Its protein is CASHHQGEWHEQFF. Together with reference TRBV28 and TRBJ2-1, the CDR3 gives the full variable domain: DVKVTQSSRYLVKRTGEKVFLECVQDMDHENMFWYRQDPGLGLRLIYFSYDVKMKEKGDIPEGYSVSREKKERFSLILESASTNQTSMYLCASHHQGEWHEQFFGPGTRLTVL.

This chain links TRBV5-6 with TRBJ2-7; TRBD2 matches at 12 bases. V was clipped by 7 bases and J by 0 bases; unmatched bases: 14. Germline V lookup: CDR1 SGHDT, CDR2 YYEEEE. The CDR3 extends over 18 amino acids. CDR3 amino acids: CASREGPSGREGSYEQYF. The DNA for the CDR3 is TGTGCCAGCCGCGAAGGGCCTAGCGGGAGGGAAGGCTCCTACGAGCAGTACTTC.